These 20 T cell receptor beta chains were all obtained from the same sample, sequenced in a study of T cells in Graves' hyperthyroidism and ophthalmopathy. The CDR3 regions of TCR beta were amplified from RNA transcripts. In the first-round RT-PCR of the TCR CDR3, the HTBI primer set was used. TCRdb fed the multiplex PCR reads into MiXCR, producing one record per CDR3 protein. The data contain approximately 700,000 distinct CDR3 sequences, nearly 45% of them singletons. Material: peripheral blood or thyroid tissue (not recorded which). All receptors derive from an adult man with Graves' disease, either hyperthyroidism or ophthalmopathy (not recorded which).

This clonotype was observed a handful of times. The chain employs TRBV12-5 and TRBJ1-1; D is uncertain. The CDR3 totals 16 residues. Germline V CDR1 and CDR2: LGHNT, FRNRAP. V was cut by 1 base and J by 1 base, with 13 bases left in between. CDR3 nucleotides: TGTGCTAGTGGTTTGGGAGGTAGACACCCGAACACTGAAGCTTTCTTT. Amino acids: CASGLGGRHPNTEAFF.

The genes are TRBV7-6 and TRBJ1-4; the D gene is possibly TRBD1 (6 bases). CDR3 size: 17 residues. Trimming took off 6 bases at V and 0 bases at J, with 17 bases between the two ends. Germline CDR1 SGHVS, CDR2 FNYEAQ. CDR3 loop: CASSRLGTLATNEKLFF. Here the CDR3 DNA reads TGTGCCAGCAGTAGACTTGGGACACTTGCAACTAATGAAAAACTGTTTTTT. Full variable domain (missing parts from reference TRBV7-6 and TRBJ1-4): GAGVSQSPRYKVTKRGQDVALRCDPISGHVSLYWYRQALGQGPEFLTYFNYEAQQDKSGLPNDRFSAERPEGSISTLTIQRTEQRDSAMYRCASSRLGTLATNEKLFFGSGTQLSVL.

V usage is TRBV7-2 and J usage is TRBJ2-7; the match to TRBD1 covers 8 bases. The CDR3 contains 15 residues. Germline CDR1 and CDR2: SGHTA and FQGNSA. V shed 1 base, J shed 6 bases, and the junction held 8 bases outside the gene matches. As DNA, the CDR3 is TGTGCCAGCAGCTTAGTGGCCAGGGGGCTGAGCGAGCAGTACTTC. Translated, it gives CASSLVARGLSEQYF.

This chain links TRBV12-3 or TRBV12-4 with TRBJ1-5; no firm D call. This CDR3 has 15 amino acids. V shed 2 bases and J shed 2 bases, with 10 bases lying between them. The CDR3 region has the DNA TGTGCCAGCAGTTTACTAGAGAACGGCAATCAGCCCCAGCATTTT. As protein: CASSLLENGNQPQHF.

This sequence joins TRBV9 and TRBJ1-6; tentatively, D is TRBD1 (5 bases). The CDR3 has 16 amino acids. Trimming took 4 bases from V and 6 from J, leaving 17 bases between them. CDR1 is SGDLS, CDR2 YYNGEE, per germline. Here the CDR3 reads CASSLQQGGANSPLHF. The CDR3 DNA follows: TGTGCCAGCAGCCTCCAACAAGGAGGGGCTAATTCACCCCTCCACTTT. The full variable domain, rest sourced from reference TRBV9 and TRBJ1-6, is DSGVTQTPKHLITATGQRVTLRCSPRSGDLSVYWYQQSLDQGLQFLIQYYNGEERAKGNILERFSAQQFPDLHSELNLSSLELGDSALYFCASSLQQGGANSPLHFGNGTRLTVT.

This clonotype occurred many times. The CDR3 DNA reads as TGTGCCAGCGGGGGGACAGGGAGGACCGGGGAGCTGTTTTTT. Translation: CASGGTGRTGELFF. The V gene is TRBV2, the J gene TRBJ2-2; 9 positions agree with TRBD1. Germline V lookup: CDR1 SNHLY, CDR2 FYNNEI. This CDR3 has 14 residues. The trim removed 8 bases at V and 5 bases at J, leaving 6 bases unmatched.

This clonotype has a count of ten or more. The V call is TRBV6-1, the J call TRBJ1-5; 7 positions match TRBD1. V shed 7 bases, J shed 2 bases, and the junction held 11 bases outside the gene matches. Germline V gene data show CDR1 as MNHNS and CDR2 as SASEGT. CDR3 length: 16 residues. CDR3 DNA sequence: TGTGCCAGCATCAACAGGGGTAATGGGCGCAATCAGCCCCAGCATTTT. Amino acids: CASINRGNGRNQPQHF.

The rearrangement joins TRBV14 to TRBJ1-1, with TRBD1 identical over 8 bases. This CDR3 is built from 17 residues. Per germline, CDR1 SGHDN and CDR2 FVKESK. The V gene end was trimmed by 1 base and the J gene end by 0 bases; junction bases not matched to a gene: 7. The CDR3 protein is CASSQALLDRVNTEAFF. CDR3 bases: TGTGCCAGCAGCCAAGCCCTCTTGGACAGGGTGAACACTGAAGCTTTCTTT.

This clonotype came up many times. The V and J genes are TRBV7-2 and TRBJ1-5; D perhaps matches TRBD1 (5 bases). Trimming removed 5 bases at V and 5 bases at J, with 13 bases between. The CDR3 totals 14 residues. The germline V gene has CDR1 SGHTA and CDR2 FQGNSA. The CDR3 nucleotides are TGTGCCAGCAGCCCACTGGGGCTAGATCAGCCCCAGCATTTT. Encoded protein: CASSPLGLDQPQHF.

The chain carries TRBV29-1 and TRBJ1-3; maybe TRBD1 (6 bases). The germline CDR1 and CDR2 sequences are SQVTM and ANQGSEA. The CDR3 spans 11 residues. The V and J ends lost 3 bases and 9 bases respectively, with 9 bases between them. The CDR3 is CSVDRGGTIYF. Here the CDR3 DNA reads TGCAGCGTTGACAGGGGTGGCACCATATATTTT.

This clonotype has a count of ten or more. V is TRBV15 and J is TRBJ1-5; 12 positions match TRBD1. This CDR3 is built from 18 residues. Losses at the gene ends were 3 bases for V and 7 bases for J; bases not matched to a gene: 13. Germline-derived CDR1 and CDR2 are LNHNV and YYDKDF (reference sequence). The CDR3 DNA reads TGTGCCACCAGCAGTCCAACTGGGACAGGGGGCTTTAGGCAGCCCCAGCATTTT. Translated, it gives CATSSPTGTGGFRQPQHF.

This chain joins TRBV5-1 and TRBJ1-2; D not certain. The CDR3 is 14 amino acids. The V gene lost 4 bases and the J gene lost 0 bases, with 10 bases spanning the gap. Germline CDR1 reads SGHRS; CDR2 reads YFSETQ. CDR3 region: CASSPQPTNYGYTF. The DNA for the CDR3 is TGCGCCAGCAGCCCACAGCCCACTAACTATGGCTACACCTTC.

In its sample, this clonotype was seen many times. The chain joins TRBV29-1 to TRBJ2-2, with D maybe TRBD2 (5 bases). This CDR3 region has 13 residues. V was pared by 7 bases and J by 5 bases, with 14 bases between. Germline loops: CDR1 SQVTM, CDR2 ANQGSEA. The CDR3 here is CSARRVGTGELFF. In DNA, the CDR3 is TGCAGCGCCAGGCGGGTAGGGACCGGGGAGCTGTTTTTT.

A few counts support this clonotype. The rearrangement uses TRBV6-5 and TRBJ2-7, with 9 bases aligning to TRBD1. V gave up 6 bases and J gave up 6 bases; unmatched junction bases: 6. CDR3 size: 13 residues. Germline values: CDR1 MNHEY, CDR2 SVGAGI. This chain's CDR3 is CASRATGGGEQYF. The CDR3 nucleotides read TGTGCCAGCAGGGCCACAGGGGGCGGCGAGCAGTACTTC.

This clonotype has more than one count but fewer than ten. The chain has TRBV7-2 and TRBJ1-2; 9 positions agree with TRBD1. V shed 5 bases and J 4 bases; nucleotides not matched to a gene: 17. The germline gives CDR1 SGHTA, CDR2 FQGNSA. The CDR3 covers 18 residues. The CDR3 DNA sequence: TGTGCCAGCAGCCCCTCGCTTTTACGGGGACAGGGTTCCTATGGCTACACCTTC. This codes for CASSPSLLRGQGSYGYTF.

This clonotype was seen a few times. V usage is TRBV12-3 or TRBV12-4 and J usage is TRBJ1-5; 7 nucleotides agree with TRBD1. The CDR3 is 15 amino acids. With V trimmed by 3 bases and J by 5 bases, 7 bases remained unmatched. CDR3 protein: CASSLTGNWDQPQHF. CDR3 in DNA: TGTGCCAGCAGTTTGACAGGGAATTGGGATCAGCCCCAGCATTTT.

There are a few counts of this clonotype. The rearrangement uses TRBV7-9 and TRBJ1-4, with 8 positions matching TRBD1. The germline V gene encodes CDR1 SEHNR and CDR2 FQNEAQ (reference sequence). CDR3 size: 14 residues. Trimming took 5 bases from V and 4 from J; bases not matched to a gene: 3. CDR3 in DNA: TGTGCCAGCAGCCCGACAGGGGTTAATGAAAAACTGTTTTTT. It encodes CASSPTGVNEKLFF.

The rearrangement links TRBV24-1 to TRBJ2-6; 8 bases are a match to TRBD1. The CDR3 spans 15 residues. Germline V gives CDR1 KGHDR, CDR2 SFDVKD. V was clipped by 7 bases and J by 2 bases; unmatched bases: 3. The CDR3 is CATRPRGPGANVLTF. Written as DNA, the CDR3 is TGTGCCACCAGACCCAGGGGGCCTGGGGCCAACGTCCTGACTTTC.

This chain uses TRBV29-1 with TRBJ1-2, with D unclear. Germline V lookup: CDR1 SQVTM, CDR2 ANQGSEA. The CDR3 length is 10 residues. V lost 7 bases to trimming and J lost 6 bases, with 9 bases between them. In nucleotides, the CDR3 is TGCAGCGGGGAAAGGGATGGCTACACCTTC. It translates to CSGERDGYTF.

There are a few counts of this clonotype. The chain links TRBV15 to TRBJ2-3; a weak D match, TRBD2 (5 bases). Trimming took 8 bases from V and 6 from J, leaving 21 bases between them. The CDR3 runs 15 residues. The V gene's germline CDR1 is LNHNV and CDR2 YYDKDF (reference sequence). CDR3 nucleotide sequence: TGTGCCACCGCCAAACCGGGAATCTCGATGGATACGCAGTATTTT. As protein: CATAKPGISMDTQYF.